These 26 T cell receptor beta chains came from one sample sequenced in a study of T cells after yellow fever vaccination. Using its own MiXCR run on the 5' RACE reads, TCRdb lists one record per CDR3 protein. The sample lists approximately 300,000 distinct CDR3 sequences, around 6.8% occurring once. The source was PBMCs, collected about 41 days after the first yellow fever vaccination. The receptors derive from a man aged 18 to 29 who received the YFV17D yellow fever vaccine.

The chain uses TRBV5-4 and TRBJ2-1; the match to TRBD2 covers 11 bases. From germline, CDR1 is SGHNT and CDR2 YYREEE (reference sequence). This CDR3 spans 15 amino acids. V was pared by 4 bases and J by 9 bases, with 9 bases of the junction left unmatched. The CDR3 DNA follows: TGTGCCAGCAGCGCTAGCGGGGGGTTTTTTGTTGAGCAGTTCTTC. This gives the protein CASSASGGFFVEQFF.

The chain recombines TRBV4-3 with TRBJ1-5, with TRBD1 as a possible D gene (6 bases). Trimming took 0 bases from V and 5 from J, leaving 11 bases between them. Germline V gene lookup returns CDR1 LGHNA and CDR2 YSLEER. This CDR3 comprises 15 residues. The CDR3 nucleotides read TGCGCCAGCAGCCAAGATCAGGGGCGGTATCAGCCCCAGCATTTT. This translates into CASSQDQGRYQPQHF.

This clonotype has more than one count but fewer than ten. The rearrangement links TRBV5-1 to TRBJ2-2; D is tentatively TRBD1 or TRBD2 (5 bases each). CDR3 length equals 16 residues. Trimming shortened V by 6 bases and J by 4 bases, and 19 bases separated the two germline ends. CDR1 and CDR2 from the germline V gene are SGHRS and YFSETQ. In DNA, the CDR3 is TGCGCCAGCATCGCTGGGACCGTAACTCTCACCGGGGAGCTGTTTTTT. Its translation: CASIAGTVTLTGELFF.

This clonotype was picked up a small number of times. The V and J genes are TRBV4-3 and TRBJ2-3; a weak D match, TRBD1 (6 bases). The CDR3 has 16 residues. V lost 0 bases to trimming and J lost 2 bases, with 12 bases between them. The germline V gene has CDR1 LGHNA and CDR2 YSLEER. This CDR3 reads CASSQDRGSLTDTQYF. The CDR3 nucleotides are TGCGCCAGCAGCCAAGACAGGGGTAGCCTCACAGATACGCAGTATTTT.

This rearrangement joins TRBV18 to TRBJ1-1; 9 bases are a match to TRBD1. There are 16 residues in the CDR3. Germline V gives CDR1 KGHSH, CDR2 LQKENI. With 3 bases clipped from V and 0 bases from J, the junction kept 5 bases outside the gene matches. The chain's CDR3 is CASSPFGQGMNTEAFF. In nucleotides, the CDR3 is TGTGCCAGCTCACCCTTCGGACAGGGGATGAACACTGAAGCTTTCTTT.

This clonotype has at least ten counts. The CDR3: CASMRGQGIQYF. As DNA, the CDR3 is TGTGCCAGCATGAGAGGGCAGGGCATTCAGTACTTC. The rearrangement joins TRBV28 to TRBJ2-4, with D possibly called TRBD1 or TRBD2 (5 bases each). The CDR3 runs to 12 residues. Trimming stripped 7 bases from V and 9 bases from J, with 13 bases between. In germline, CDR1 is MDHEN, CDR2 SYDVKM. Full variable domain (missing parts from reference TRBV28 and TRBJ2-4): DVKVTQSSRYLVKRTGEKVFLECVQDMDHENMFWYRQDPGLGLRLIYFSYDVKMKEKGDIPEGYSVSREKKERFSLILESASTNQTSMYLCASMRGQGIQYFGAGTRLSVL.

The V and J genes are TRBV10-3 and TRBJ2-2; D not resolved. Trimming stripped 2 bases from V and 0 bases from J, with 10 bases between. Germline loops: CDR1 ENHRY, CDR2 SYGVKD. The CDR3 is made up of 16 amino acids. CDR3 sequence (DNA): TGTGCCATCAGTGAGAGAATGGGGACGAACACCGGGGAGCTGTTTTTT. It codes for CAISERMGTNTGELFF.

This clonotype was found a few times. This chain uses TRBV11-2 with TRBJ2-1, with D unclear. The CDR3 totals 18 residues. CDR1 is SGHAT, CDR2 FQNNGV, per germline. V lost 5 bases to trimming and J lost 0 bases, with 20 bases between them. The CDR3 coding sequence is TGTGCCAGCAGCCGAGGTTTCCCCTCTAGAAGCTCCTACAATGAGCAGTTCTTC. Protein sequence: CASSRGFPSRSSYNEQFF.

This clonotype has a count of ten or more. The chain combines TRBV20-1 with TRBJ2-5; no clear D gene. CDR1 and CDR2 from the germline V gene are DFQATT and SNEGSKA (reference sequence). The CDR3 length is 15 residues. The ends were cut back, 1 base at V and 5 bases at J, with 17 bases in the middle. The CDR3 DNA reads as TGCAGTGCTAGAGGATGGGTGGGCCCGCGGGAGACCCAGTACTTC. Translating it yields CSARGWVGPRETQYF.

In this sample, this clonotype turned up a few times. The gene calls are TRBV7-3 and TRBJ2-3; 7 bases agree with TRBD1. The CDR3 contains 16 residues. The J segment lost 1 base and the V segment lost 4 bases, leaving 8 bases of the junction unmatched. CDR1 SGHTA and CDR2 FQGTGA come from the germline V gene. The chain's CDR3 is CASSSTRQGRTDTQYF. The DNA for the CDR3 is TGTGCCAGCAGCTCTACCCGACAGGGCCGCACAGATACGCAGTATTTT.

The chain has TRBV12-5 and TRBJ2-7, with D possibly being TRBD1 or TRBD2 (5 bases each). Germline CDR1 and CDR2: LGHNT and FRNRAP. V lost 7 bases, J lost 0 bases, and 16 bases lay in between. This CDR3 comprises 15 residues. CDR3 DNA: TGTGCTAGTGACGCCGGGACGGCGAGCTCCTACGAGCAGTACGTC. This sequence encodes CASDAGTASSYEQYV.

The genes are TRBV28 and TRBJ1-6; no firm D call. Trimming cost V 3 bases and J 6 bases, with 9 bases left between them. Germline CDR1 is MDHEN and CDR2 is SYDVKM. The CDR3 contains 14 residues. The DNA of the CDR3 is TGTGCCAGCAGTTTTCGTACTTTTAATTCACCCCTCCACTTT. Protein: CASSFRTFNSPLHF.

The sample holds a few counts of this clonotype. This rearrangement joins TRBV12-3 or TRBV12-4 to TRBJ1-3; D unclear. This CDR3 has 15 amino acids. The germline V and J ends were trimmed by 4 bases and 1 base, with 11 bases remaining between them. The CDR3 sequence is CASSWREGSGNTIYF. In nucleotides, the CDR3 is TGTGCCAGCAGTTGGAGAGAGGGTTCTGGAAACACCATATATTTT.

V usage is TRBV6-2 or TRBV6-3 and J usage is TRBJ2-5, with D unresolved. The CDR3 consists of 14 residues. Trimming cost V 0 bases and J 5 bases, with 10 bases left between them. Germline assignment: CDR1 MNHEY and CDR2 SVGEGT. As DNA, the CDR3 is TGTGCCAGCAGTTACTCGAGCAGGCCGGAGACCCAGTACTTC. It yields the protein CASSYSSRPETQYF.

V usage is TRBV5-1 and J usage is TRBJ2-5, with TRBD2 identical over 15 bases. The germline CDR1 and CDR2 sequences are SGHRS and YFSETQ. This CDR3 is 16 amino acids long. V trimming: 4 bases; J trimming: 5 bases; junction bases outside the gene matches: 6. The chain's CDR3 is CASSRDGLAGGETQYF. CDR3 coding DNA: TGCGCCAGCAGCCGGGATGGACTAGCGGGGGGGGAGACCCAGTACTTC.

The sample holds a few counts of this clonotype. This rearrangement joins TRBV4-2 to TRBJ1-1; 7 positions agree with TRBD1. V dropped 0 bases and J dropped 7; count of bases not matched to a gene: 5. The length of the CDR3 is 14 residues. In germline, CDR1 is LGHNA, CDR2 YNFKEQ. CDR3 loop: CASSQETGSVEAFF. Here the CDR3 DNA reads TGTGCCAGCAGCCAAGAGACAGGGTCAGTTGAAGCTTTCTTT.

The chain links TRBV11-2 to TRBJ2-5, with D maybe TRBD2 (7 bases). Germline assignment: CDR1 SGHAT and CDR2 FQNNGV. CDR3 size: 16 residues. V was clipped by 5 bases and J by 2 bases, with 18 bases between them. CDR3 DNA sequence: TGTGCCAGCAGCCGCCCACGGGGGGCGAGGCAAGAGACCCAGTACTTC. Translated: CASSRPRGARQETQYF.

V usage is TRBV6-1 and J usage is TRBJ2-7, with 10 bases fitting TRBD1. The CDR3 runs to 14 residues. Germline CDR1 and CDR2: MNHNS and SASEGT. V shed 5 bases, J shed 4 bases, and the junction held 5 bases outside the gene matches. CDR3 coding DNA: TGTGCCAGCAGTCGACAGGGGGCGGAGTACGAGCAGTACGTC. This translates into CASSRQGAEYEQYV.

This chain connects TRBV20-1 to TRBJ1-6; possibly TRBD1 for D (6 bases). V lost 1 base, J lost 9 bases, and 13 bases lay in between. The CDR3 has 14 amino acids. Germline CDR1 is DFQATT and CDR2 is SNEGSKA (reference sequence). The CDR3 nucleotides are TGCAGTGCTAGAGGGTCTGGGGGCGGTTCACCCCTCCACTTT. The encoded protein is CSARGSGGGSPLHF.

This clonotype appeared many times. The chain has TRBV4-1 and TRBJ2-5; D gene uncertain. The CDR3 contains 13 residues. The ends were cut back, 1 base at V and 5 bases at J, with 8 bases in the middle. CDR1 is MGHRA and CDR2 is YSYEKL in the germline V gene. The CDR3 sequence is CASSQVGPETQYF. The CDR3 nucleotides read TGCGCCAGCAGCCAAGTAGGCCCGGAGACCCAGTACTTC.

This sequence joins TRBV5-6 and TRBJ2-5, with TRBD2 matching 8 bases. J lost 5 bases, V lost 3 bases, and 6 bases had no gene match. The CDR3 spans 14 residues. Germline values: CDR1 SGHDT, CDR2 YYEEEE. CDR3 sequence: CASSSTGGTETQYF. The CDR3 nucleotides are TGTGCCAGCAGCTCGACGGGGGGGACGGAGACCCAGTACTTC.

Ten or more counts support this clonotype. The CDR3, as DNA: TGCGCCAGCAGCTCGGGACTAGCGGGGGGCCTCTTCCGCACAGATACGCAGTATTTT. It is translated as CASSSGLAGGLFRTDTQYF. The chain joins TRBV5-1 to TRBJ2-3; 15 nucleotides agree with TRBD2. The CDR3 consists of 19 residues. CDR1 SGHRS and CDR2 YFSETQ come from the germline V gene. V lost 3 bases and J lost 1; bases outside the gene matches: 9.

There are many counts of this clonotype. The chain couples TRBV4-1 to TRBJ2-1, with 12 positions matching TRBD2. The CDR3 totals 15 residues. Germline-derived CDR1 and CDR2 are MGHRA and YSYEKL. After removal of 4 bases from V and 7 bases from J, the junction contained 5 bases not matched to a gene. This chain's CDR3 is CASSRGLAGSNEQFF. CDR3 DNA: TGCGCCAGCAGCCGGGGACTAGCGGGTTCGAATGAGCAGTTCTTC.

This clonotype was counted at least ten times. V usage is TRBV19 and J usage is TRBJ2-7; the D gene could be TRBD1 or TRBD2 (5 bases each). Germline V gene lookup returns CDR1 LNHDA and CDR2 SQIVND (reference sequence). V lost 3 bases and J 3 bases, leaving 12 bases between the germline ends. The CDR3 has 14 residues. The CDR3 sequence is CASSITGRVYEQYF. The CDR3, as DNA: TGTGCCAGTAGTATTACGGGACGGGTCTACGAGCAGTACTTC.

This clonotype was found many times. CDR3 sequence reads: CATSRKIAYEQYF. In DNA, the CDR3 is TGTGCCACCAGCAGAAAAATCGCCTACGAGCAGTACTTC. The chain couples TRBV15 to TRBJ2-7, with unresolved D. CDR3 length: 13 amino acids. Germline assignment: CDR1 LNHNV and CDR2 YYDKDF (reference sequence). Trimming shortened V by 2 bases and J by 2 bases, and 7 bases separated the two germline ends.

There are a few counts of this clonotype. The chain couples TRBV28 to TRBJ2-2; no firm D call. Germline values: CDR1 MDHEN, CDR2 SYDVKM. The CDR3 length is 13 residues. The ends were cut back, 8 bases at V and 1 base at J, with 8 bases in the middle. The CDR3 spells CASDKLNTGELFF. CDR3 nucleotide sequence: TGTGCCAGCGATAAACTGAACACCGGGGAGCTGTTTTTT.